These T cell receptor beta chains were read from a single sample in a study of blood T cell repertoires in COVID-19. Sequencing was performed with immunoSEQ multiplex PCR; in TCRdb, only in-frame clones are kept and a portion is missing. The sample comprises more than 200,000 clones, 81% of which are singletons, and approximately 8.7% rests with the top ten. Source material: peripheral blood. The receptors were sampled from a woman of 80 years or more with acute or convalescent COVID-19. The conserved cysteine and the conserved F or W are not part of the CDR3 here. Fields, in order: clone size, J gene, V gene, CDR3 protein. Clone size appears in some rows only: once, few, many, or a class for an expanded clone.

>NA|TRBJ1-2|TRBV3-1/TRBV3-2
ASSLQGAVRYGYT
>NA|TRBJ2-1|TRBV5-1
ASSLRPSGAYNEQF
>NA|TRBJ1-2|TRBV2
ASSEIRGDGYT
>NA|TRBJ2-3|TRBV10-1
ASSDRSGSSPNTQY
>NA|TRBJ2-1|TRBV5-1
ASSFLSRGYEQF
>once|TRBJ1-3|TRBV5-4
ASSSGQGGGNTIY
>NA|TRBJ2-7|TRBV3-1/TRBV3-2
ASSQRDRGYEQY
>NA|TRBJ2-5|TRBV7-9
ASSFRRDQETQY
>NA|TRBJ2-1|TRBV6-5
ASSQGQYPLF
>NA|TRBJ1-1|TRBV29-1
SVEGGPEAF
>once|TRBJ1-1|TRBV11-2
ASSTNRGDSDTEAF
>NA|TRBJ2-1|TRBV24-1
ATSDLRLAGDVNEQF
>NA|TRBJ2-5|TRBV5-1
ASSPRGGEETQY
>NA|TRBJ1-1|TRBV6-7
ASSSSGQGNTEAF
>once|TRBJ2-7|TRBV6-6
ASRGTGGRYYEQY
>NA|TRBJ1-6|TRBV7-2
ASSLVTGGNSPLH
>NA|TRBJ1-6|TRBV7-8
ASSLQLIALRSSYNSPLH
>NA|TRBJ1-2|TRBV18
ASSPGGEYGYT
>NA|TRBJ1-1|TRBV14
ASSQDWAGGKAF
>NA|TRBJ1-4|TRBV5-4
ASSLPTAEKLF
>NA|TRBJ1-4|TRBV15
ATSNGFRNEKLF
>few|TRBJ1-5|TRBV6-5
ASSHTSRGPQH
>NA|TRBJ1-2|TRBV27
ASSSGQGGNGYT
>NA|TRBJ1-5|TRBV19
ASSTYRPQQNQPQH
>NA|TRBJ1-6|TRBV5-1
ASSWGQGGSPLH
>NA|TRBJ1-6|TRBV27
ASTRTGNYNSPLH
>few|TRBJ2-7|TRBV6-1
ASSEAQGGRYEQY
>NA|TRBJ2-1|TRBV5-1
ASSLEGREGF
>few|TRBJ1-6|TRBV4-1
ASSQDPYNSPLH
>NA|TRBJ2-3|TRBV27
ASRGLSGDTQY
>NA|TRBJ2-7|TRBV5-6
ASSRQGSGYEQY
>NA|TRBJ1-5|TRBV19
ATCPQASMPQH
>NA|TRBJ1-5|TRBV6-5
ASRGGTGSNQPQH
>NA|TRBJ1-2|TRBV4-1
ASSRPGQGALGYT
>NA|TRBJ2-7|TRBV11-2
ASSLSQYEQY